The source of this T cell receptor (beta chain) is a study of cytomegalovirus exposure and HLA in healthy donors. Findings of the study overall: Sequencing depth roughly uniform across donors was assumed in presence/absence analyses. Only CMV serostatus was available as immune exposure information. Common viral pathogens seemed, in a later analysis, to connect with several of the most significant clusters.

Points on this clone: The antigen is not known.

The PCR contained 60 Vbeta and 13 Jbeta primers. TCRdb's copy holds only in-frame clones and misses some; the assay was immunoSEQ multiplex PCR. This table has some 180,000 clones, over 9.5% appearing once. This CDR3 is 12 amino acids long. The V and J ends lost 2 bases and 11 bases respectively, with 15 bases between them. Germline V gives CDR1 GTSNPN, CDR2 SVGIG (reference sequence). The genes are TRBV30 and TRBJ2-5; perhaps TRBD2 as D (5 bases). This TCR was recovered from a man aged 45-65 years in good health and CMV-seropositive. The sequenced sample was PBMCs. The CDR3: CAWSKDPREQYF. DNA for the CDR3: TGTGCCTGGAGTAAGGACCCGAGGGAGCAGTACTTC.